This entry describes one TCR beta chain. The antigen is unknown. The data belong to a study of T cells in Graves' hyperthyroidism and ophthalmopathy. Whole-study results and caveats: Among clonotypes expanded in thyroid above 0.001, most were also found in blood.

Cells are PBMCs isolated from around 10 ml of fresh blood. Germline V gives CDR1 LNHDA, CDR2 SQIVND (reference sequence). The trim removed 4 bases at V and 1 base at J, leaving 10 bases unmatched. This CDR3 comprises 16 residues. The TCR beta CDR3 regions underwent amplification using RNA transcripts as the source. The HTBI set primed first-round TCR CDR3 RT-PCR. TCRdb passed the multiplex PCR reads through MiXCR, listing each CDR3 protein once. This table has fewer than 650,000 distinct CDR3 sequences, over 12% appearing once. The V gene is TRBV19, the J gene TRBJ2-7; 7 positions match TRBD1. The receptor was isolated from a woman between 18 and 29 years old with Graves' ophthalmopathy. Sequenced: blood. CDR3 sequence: CASSRRTPGQSYEQYF. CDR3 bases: TGTGCCAGTAGTAGGCGCACCCCGGGACAGTCCTACGAGCAGTACTTC.